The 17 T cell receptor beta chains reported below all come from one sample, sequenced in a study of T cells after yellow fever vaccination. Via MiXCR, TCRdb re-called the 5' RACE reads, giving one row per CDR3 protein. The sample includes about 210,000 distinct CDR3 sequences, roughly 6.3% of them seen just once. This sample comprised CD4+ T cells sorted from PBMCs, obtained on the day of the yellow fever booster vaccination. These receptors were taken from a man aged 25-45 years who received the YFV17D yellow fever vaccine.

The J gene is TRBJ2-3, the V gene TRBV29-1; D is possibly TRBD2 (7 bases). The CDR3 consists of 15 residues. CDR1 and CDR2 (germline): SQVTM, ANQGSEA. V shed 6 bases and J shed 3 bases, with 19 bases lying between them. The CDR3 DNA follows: TGCAGCGTACCGGAGGGGGGGATTGGAACAGATACGCAGTATTTT. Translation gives CSVPEGGIGTDTQYF.

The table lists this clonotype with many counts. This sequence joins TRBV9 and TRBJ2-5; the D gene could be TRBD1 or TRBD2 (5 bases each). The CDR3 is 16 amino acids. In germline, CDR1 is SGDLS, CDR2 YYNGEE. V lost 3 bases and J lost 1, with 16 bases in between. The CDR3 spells CASSAEGRRSQETQYF. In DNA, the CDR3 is TGTGCCAGCAGCGCAGAGGGACGCCGCTCCCAAGAGACCCAGTACTTC.

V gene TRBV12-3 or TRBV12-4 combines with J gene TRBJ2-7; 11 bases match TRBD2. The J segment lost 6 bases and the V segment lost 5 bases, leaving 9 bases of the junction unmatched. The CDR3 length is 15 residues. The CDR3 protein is CASSGSGLAEGEQYF. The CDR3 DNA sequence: TGTGCCAGCAGTGGCTCGGGACTAGCGGAGGGCGAGCAGTACTTC.

CDR3 protein: CSARSTGEGPLHF. DNA of the CDR3: TGCAGTGCTAGATCGACAGGCGAGGGACCCCTCCACTTT. V and J are TRBV20-1 and TRBJ1-6; a possible D gene is TRBD1 (6 bases). CDR1 and CDR2 from the germline V gene are DFQATT and SNEGSKA (reference sequence). Trimming removed 2 bases at V and 12 bases at J, with 14 bases between. The CDR3 has 13 residues.

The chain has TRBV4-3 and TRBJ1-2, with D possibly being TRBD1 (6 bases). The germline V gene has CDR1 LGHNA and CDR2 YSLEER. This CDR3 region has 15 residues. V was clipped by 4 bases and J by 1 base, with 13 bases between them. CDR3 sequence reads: CASSLTRDNNYGYTF. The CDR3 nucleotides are TGCGCCAGCAGCCTAACCCGGGACAATAACTATGGCTACACCTTC.

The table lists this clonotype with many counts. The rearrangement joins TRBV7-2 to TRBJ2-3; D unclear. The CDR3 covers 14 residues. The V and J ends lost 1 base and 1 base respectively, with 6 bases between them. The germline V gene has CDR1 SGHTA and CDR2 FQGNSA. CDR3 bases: TGTGCCAGCAGCTTAGGAGGACGCACAGATACGCAGTATTTT. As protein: CASSLGGRTDTQYF.

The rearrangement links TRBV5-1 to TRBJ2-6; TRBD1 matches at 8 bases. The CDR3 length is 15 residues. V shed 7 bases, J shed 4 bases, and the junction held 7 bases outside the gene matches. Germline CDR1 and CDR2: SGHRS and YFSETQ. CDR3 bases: TGCGCCAGCCAGCAGGGGGCTGGAGGGGCCAACGTCCTGACTTTC. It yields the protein CASQQGAGGANVLTF.

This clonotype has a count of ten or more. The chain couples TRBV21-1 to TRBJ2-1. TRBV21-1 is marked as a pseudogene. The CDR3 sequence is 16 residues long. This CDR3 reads CAINIKADISYNEQFF. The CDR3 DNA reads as TGTGCCATAAATATTAAGGCGGATATTTCCTACAATGAGCAGTTCTTC.

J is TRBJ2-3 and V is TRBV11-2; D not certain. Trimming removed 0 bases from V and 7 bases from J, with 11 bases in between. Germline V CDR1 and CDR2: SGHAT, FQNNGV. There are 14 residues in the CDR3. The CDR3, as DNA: TGTGCCAGCAGCTTAGATTTGACACATAATACGCAGTATTTT. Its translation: CASSLDLTHNTQYF.

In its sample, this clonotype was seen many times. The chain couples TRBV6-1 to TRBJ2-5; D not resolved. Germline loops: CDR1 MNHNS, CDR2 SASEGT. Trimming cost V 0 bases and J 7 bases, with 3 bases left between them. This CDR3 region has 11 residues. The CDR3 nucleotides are TGTGCCAGCAGTGAAGCGTGGACCCAGTACTTC. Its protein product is CASSEAWTQYF.

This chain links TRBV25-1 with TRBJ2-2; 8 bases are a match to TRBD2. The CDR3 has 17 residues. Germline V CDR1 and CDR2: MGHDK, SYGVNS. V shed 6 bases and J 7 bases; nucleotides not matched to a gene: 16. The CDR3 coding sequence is TGTGCCAGCAGCAACTTTGGACTAGCCTTAGGGGGCGGGGAGCTGTTTTTT. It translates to CASSNFGLALGGGELFF.

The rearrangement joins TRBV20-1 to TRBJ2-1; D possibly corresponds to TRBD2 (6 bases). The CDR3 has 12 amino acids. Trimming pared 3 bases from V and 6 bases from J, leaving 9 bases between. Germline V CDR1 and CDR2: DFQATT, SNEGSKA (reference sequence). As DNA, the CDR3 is TGCAGTGCTAGGGACTACCCCAATGAGCAGTTCTTC. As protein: CSARDYPNEQFF.

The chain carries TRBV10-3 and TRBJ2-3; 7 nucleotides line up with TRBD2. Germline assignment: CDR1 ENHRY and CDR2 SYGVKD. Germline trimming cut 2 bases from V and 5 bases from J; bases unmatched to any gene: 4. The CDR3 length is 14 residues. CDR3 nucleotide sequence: TGTGCCATCAGTGAGCGGGAGGCCCGAGATACGCAGTATTTT. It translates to CAISEREARDTQYF.

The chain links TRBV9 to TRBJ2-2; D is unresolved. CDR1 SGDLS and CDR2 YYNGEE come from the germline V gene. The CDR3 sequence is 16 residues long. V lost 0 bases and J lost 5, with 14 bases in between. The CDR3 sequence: CASSVGLSPNTGELFF. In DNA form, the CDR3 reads TGTGCCAGCAGCGTAGGCCTGTCACCAAATACCGGGGAGCTGTTTTTT.

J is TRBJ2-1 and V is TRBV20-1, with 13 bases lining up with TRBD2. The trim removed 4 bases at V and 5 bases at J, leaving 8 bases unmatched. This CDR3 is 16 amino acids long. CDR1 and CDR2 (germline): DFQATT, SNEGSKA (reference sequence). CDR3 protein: CSATRLAGGSDNEQFF. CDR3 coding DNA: TGCAGTGCTACTCGACTAGCGGGAGGCAGCGACAATGAGCAGTTCTTC.

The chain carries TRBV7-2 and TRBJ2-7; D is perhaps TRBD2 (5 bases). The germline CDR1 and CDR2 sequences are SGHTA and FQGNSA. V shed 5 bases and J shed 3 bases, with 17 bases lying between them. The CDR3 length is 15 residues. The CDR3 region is CASSVLRAGYYEQYF. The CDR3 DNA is TGTGCCAGCAGCGTACTGAGGGCAGGATACTACGAGCAGTACTTC.

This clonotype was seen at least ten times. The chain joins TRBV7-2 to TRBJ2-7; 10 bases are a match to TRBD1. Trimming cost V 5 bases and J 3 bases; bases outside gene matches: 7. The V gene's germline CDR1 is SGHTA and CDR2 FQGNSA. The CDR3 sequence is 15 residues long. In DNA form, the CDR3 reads TGTGCCAGCAGCGCGACGACAGGGGGCGGCTACGAGCAGTACTTC. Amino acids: CASSATTGGGYEQYF.